This T cell receptor beta chain was recovered during a study of T cell responses to AZD1222 COVID-19 vaccine. Overall study: Second-dose groups at about 4 or about 12 weeks were pooled.

Study-wide findings and caveats: Only after the peak T cell response were repertoires sampled. Regions left unmutated in variants are reportedly the target of nearly half of spike-specific TCRs. Regions 160-218 and 743-854 dominated among vaccine-associated CD4 TCRs spanning spike.

Generated by immunoSEQ multiplex PCR, the TCRdb table keeps only in-frame clones and is missing some. The table shows roughly 140,000 clones, with 90% occurring only once. This clone showed up just once. Its antigen is unknown. In germline, CDR1 is SGDLS, CDR2 YYNGEE. This CDR3 contains 14 residues. Trimming cost V 4 bases and J 4 bases; bases outside gene matches: 7. The material sequenced was peripheral blood, taken on day 0 of AZD1222 vaccination. This clonotype was sampled from an adult in good health. This chain links TRBV9 with TRBJ1-1, with 7 bases lining up with TRBD1. In DNA form, the CDR3 reads TGTGCCAGCAGCTCCCCGACAGGGACCACTGAAGCTTTCTTT. Its translation: CASSSPTGTTEAFF.